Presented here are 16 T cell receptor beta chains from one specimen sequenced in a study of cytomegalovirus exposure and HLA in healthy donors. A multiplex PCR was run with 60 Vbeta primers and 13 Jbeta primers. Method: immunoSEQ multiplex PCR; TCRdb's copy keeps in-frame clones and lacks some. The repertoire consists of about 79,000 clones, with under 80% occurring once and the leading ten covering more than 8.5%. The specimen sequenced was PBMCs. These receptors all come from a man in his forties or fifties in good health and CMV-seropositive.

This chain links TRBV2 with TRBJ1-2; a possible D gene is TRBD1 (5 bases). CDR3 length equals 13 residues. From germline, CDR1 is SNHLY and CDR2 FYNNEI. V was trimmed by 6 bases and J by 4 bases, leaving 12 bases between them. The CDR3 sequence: CASRGGSLYGYTF. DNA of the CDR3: TGTGCCAGCAGGGGGGGGAGTCTCTATGGCTACACCTTC.

The CDR3 protein is CASTAGTGAFTEAFF. The CDR3 DNA sequence: TGTGCCAGCACCGCCGGGACAGGGGCTTTCACTGAAGCTTTCTTT. This rearrangement joins TRBV6-1 to TRBJ1-1; 10 bases fit TRBD1. The CDR3 has 15 residues. V gave up 7 bases and J gave up 4 bases; unmatched junction bases: 9. CDR1 and CDR2 from the germline V gene are MNHNS and SASEGT.

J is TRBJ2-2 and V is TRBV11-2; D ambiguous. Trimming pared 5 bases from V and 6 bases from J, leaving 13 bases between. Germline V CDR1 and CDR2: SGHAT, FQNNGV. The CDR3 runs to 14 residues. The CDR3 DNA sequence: TGTGCCAGCAGCCCCATAGGTGCGGCCGGGGAGCTGTTTTTT. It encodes CASSPIGAAGELFF.

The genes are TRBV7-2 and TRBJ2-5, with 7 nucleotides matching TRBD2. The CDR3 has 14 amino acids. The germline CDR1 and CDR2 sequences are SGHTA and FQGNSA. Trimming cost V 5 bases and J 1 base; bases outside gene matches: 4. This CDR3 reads CASSGGRGQETQYF. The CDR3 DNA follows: TGTGCCAGCAGCGGGGGGAGGGGCCAAGAGACCCAGTACTTC.

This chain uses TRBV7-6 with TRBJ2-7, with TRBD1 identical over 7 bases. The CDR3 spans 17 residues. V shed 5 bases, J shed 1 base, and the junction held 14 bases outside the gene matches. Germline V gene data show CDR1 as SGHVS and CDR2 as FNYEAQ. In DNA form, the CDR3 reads TGTGCCAGCAGCCTCACAGAAACAGGGGCCCTTTCCTACGAGCAGTACTTC. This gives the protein CASSLTETGALSYEQYF.

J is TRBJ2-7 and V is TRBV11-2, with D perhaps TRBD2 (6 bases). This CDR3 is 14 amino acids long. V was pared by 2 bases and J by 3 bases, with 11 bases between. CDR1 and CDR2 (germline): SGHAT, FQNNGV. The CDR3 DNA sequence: TGTGCCAGCAGCTTACACGGCGGGAACTACGAGCAGTACTTC. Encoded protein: CASSLHGGNYEQYF. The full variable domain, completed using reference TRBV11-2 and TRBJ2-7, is EAGVAQSPRYKIIEKRQSVAFWCNPISGHATLYWYQQILGQGPKLLIQFQNNGVVDDSQLPKDRFSAERLKGVDSTLKIQPAKLEDSAVYLCASSLHGGNYEQYFGPGTRLTVT.

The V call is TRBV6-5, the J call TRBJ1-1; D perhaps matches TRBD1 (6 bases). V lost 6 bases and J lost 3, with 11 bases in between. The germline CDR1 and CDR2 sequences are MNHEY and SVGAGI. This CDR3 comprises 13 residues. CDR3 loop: CASSFTGYTEAFF. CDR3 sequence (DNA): TGTGCCAGCAGCTTTACAGGGTACACTGAAGCTTTCTTT.

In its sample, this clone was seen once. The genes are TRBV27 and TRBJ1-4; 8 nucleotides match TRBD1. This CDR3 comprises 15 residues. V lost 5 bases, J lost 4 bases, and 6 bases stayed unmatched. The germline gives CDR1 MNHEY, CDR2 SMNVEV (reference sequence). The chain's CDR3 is CASSPPGQVNEKLFF. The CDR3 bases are TGTGCCAGCAGTCCGCCGGGACAGGTTAATGAAAAACTGTTTTTT. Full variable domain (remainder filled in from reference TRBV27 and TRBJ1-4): EAQVTQNPRYLITVTGKKLTVTCSQNMNHEYMSWYRQDPGLGLRQIYYSMNVEVTDKGDVPEGYKVSRKEKRNFPLILESPSPNQTSLYFCASSPPGQVNEKLFFGSGTQLSVL.

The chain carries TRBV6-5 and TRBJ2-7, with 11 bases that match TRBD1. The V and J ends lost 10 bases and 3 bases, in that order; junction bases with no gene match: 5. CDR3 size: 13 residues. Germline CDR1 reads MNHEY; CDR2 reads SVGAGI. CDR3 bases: TGTGCCACATCGGGACAGGGGGTCTACGAGCAGTACTTC. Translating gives CATSGQGVYEQYF.

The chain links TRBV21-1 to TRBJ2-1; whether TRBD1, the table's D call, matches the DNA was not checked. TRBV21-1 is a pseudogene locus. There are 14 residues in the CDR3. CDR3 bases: TGTGCCAGCAGAGGGACAGGGGGCCGCAATGAGCAGTTCTTC. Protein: CASRGTGGRNEQFF.

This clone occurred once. This CDR3 reads CASSDSRGGLSTDTQYF. CDR3 in DNA: TGCGCCAGCAGTGACTCGCGGGGGGGCCTTAGCACAGATACGCAGTATTTT. The chain uses TRBV10-1 and TRBJ2-3, with 9 bases fitting TRBD2. V was pared by 3 bases and J by 0 bases, with 7 bases of the junction left unmatched. Germline-derived CDR1 and CDR2 are WNHNN and SYGVQD (reference sequence). The CDR3 runs 17 residues.

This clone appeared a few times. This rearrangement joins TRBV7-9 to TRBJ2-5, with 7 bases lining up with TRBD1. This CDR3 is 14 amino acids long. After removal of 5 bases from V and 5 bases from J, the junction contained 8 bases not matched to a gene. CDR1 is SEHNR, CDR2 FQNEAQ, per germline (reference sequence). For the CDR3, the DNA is TGTGCCAGCAGCCCGGTGGGCAGGGGGGAGACCCAGTACTTC. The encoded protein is CASSPVGRGETQYF.

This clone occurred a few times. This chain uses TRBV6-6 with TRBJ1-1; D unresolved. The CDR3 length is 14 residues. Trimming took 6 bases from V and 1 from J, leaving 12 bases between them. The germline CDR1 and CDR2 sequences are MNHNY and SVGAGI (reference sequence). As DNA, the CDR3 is TGTGCCAGCAGCCTTCGGTCCCAGAACACTGAAGCTTTCTTT. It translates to CASSLRSQNTEAFF.

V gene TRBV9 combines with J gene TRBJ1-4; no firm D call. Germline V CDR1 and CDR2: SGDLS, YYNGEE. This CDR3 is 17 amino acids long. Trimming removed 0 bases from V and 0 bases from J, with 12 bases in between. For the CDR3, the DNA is TGTGCCAGCAGCGTAGCCCAGGAAATACCAACTAATGAAAAACTGTTTTTT. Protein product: CASSVAQEIPTNEKLFF.

CDR3 in DNA: TGCGCCAGCAGCCAAGATCGGAGGCGGGGGGGCCAAGATACGCAGTATTTT. Translation gives CASSQDRRRGGQDTQYF. This chain uses TRBV4-1 with TRBJ2-3; 9 bases agree with TRBD2. Trimming removed 0 bases from V and 5 bases from J; junction bases left unmatched: 9. The CDR3 loop spans 17 amino acids. CDR1 MGHRA and CDR2 YSYEKL come from the germline V gene.

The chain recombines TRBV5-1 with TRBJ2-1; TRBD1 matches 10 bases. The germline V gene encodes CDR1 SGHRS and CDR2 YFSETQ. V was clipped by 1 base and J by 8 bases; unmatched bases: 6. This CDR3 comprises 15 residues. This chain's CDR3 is CASSLRDRGGDEQFF. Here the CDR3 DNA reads TGCGCCAGCAGCTTGAGGGACAGGGGCGGCGATGAGCAGTTCTTC. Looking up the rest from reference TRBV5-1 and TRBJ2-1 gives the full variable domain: KAGVTQTPRYLIKTRGQQVTLSCSPISGHRSVSWYQQTPGQGLQFLFEYFSETQRNKGNFPGRFSGRQFSNSRSEMNVSTLELGDSALYLCASSLRDRGGDEQFFGPGTRLTVL.